These T cell receptor beta chains were read from a single sample in a study of T-cell reconstitution after alpha-beta-depleted transplantation in children. Using its own MiXCR run on the PCR reads, TCRdb lists one record per CDR3 protein. The sample carries approximately 400,000 distinct CDR3 sequences, around 15% recorded once. Source: PBMCs, mostly from graft donor cells, taken 360 days after TCRalphabeta/CD19-depleted stem cell transplant. These TCRs come from a boy in the first two years of life who had a stem cell transplant for Wiskott-Aldrich syndrome, so the T cells may come from the graft donor. Each CDR3 is given with its conserved first and last residue. A D gene is named only where the DNA matches it firmly. Expanded clones are given a class, and other clones once, few, many or no size at all.

d_call j_call clone_size v_call cdr3_nt cdr3_aa
TRBD2 TRBJ2-4 NA TRBV15 TGTGCCACCAGCAGATGGGGACTAGTTGGAAACATTCAGTACTTC CATSRWGLVGNIQYF
NA TRBJ2-5 many TRBV25-1 TGTGCCAGCAGTGATACAGGGACCCAGTACTTC CASSDTGTQYF
TRBD2 TRBJ2-1 few TRBV11-1 TGTGCCAGCATCGGGACTAGCAGCGACAATGAGCAGTTCTTC CASIGTSSDNEQFF
TRBD1 TRBJ2-5 few TRBV12-3/TRBV12-4 TGTGCCAGCAGTTTTGGGACAGGGGGCGAAGAGACCCAGTACTTC CASSFGTGGEETQYF
TRBD2 TRBJ2-7 few TRBV24-1 TGTGCCACCAGTGACCCTGGGACTAGCGGATACGAGCAGTACTTC CATSDPGTSGYEQYF
NA TRBJ2-3 NA TRBV12-3/TRBV12-4 TGTGCCTGCAGATCGGGACTTCCCACACCCCTCTCTAGCACAGATACGCAGTATTTT CACRSGLPTPLSSTDTQYF
TRBD2 TRBJ2-1 once TRBV27 TGTGCCAGCAGCAGCCGGACTAGCGGGAGTTCCTACAATGAGCAGTTCTTC CASSSRTSGSSYNEQFF
NA TRBJ2-4 many TRBV7-2 TGTGCCAGCAGCTGGGCGAGCACAAACATTCAGTACTTC CASSWASTNIQYF
NA TRBJ2-7 few TRBV6-5 TGTGCCAGCAGTTACTCCTTTGGCAGTGCTTACGAGCAGTACTTC CASSYSFGSAYEQYF
NA TRBJ2-7 few TRBV10-2 TGCGCCAGCCTGGCGGGACTTGGGCCCTACGAGCAGTACTTC CASLAGLGPYEQYF
NA TRBJ2-3 many TRBV5-4 TGTGCCAGCAGCTTGGCCGACAGAGCAGATACGCAGTATTTT CASSLADRADTQYF
NA TRBJ2-1 few TRBV12-3/TRBV12-4 TGTGCCAGCAGTACCCGACCTCGGATAATCTACAATGAGCAGTTCTTC CASSTRPRIIYNEQFF
TRBD2 TRBJ2-5 once TRBV6-5 TGTGCCAGCAGTTACACCGGACTAGCGGGTTATCAAGAGACCCAGTACTTC CASSYTGLAGYQETQYF
NA TRBJ1-5 few TRBV12-3/TRBV12-4 TGTGCCAGCAGTTTGGCGGGACACGGATTCCAGCCCCAGCATTTT CASSLAGHGFQPQHF
NA TRBJ1-4 few TRBV5-1 TGCGCCAGCAGCCCCGTCCGAGCCGGAGGTGAAAAACTGTTTTTT CASSPVRAGGEKLFF
NA TRBJ1-1 few TRBV20-1 TGCAGTGCTAGCCCGGGACACATGAACACTGAAGCTTTCTTT CSASPGHMNTEAFF
NA TRBJ1-1 many TRBV5-1 TGCGCCAGCAGCTTGGTAGCGAACACTGAAGCTTTCTTT CASSLVANTEAFF
TRBD2 TRBJ2-5 NA TRBV7-2 TGTGCCAGCAGCTTAGGGGCCGGGACTAGCGGGAGAGAGACCCAGTACTTC CASSLGAGTSGRETQYF
NA TRBJ1-1 NA TRBV2 TGTGCCAGCAGCGCATTGGACAGAACTGAAGCTTTCTTT CASSALDRTEAFF
NA TRBJ1-5 NA TRBV12-3/TRBV12-4 TGTGCCAGCAGCCCCACCGACAGAAATCAGCCCCAGCATTTT CASSPTDRNQPQHF
NA TRBJ2-1 NA TRBV4-1 TGCGCCAGCAGCCAAGATGTGTCGAAAGAGCGGCGCAATGAGCAGTTCTTC CASSQDVSKERRNEQFF
TRBD2 TRBJ2-3 NA TRBV15 TGTGCCACCAGCCCACACGCTAGCGGGGGGACAGATACGCAGTATTTT CATSPHASGGTDTQYF
TRBD2 TRBJ2-1 NA TRBV20-1 TGCAGTGCTAGTCCACTAGCGGGAGTTGTTAATGAGCAGTTCTTC CSASPLAGVVNEQFF
NA TRBJ1-5 NA TRBV18 TGTGCCAGCTCGGGAGGGCGAAATAGCAATCAGCCCCAGCATTTT CASSGGRNSNQPQHF
TRBD2 TRBJ2-2 NA TRBV20-1 TGCAGTGCTAGAGATCAAGGTAGAACTAGCGGGGGGGTATCGAACACCGGGGAGCTGTTTTTT CSARDQGRTSGGVSNTGELFF
NA TRBJ2-5 few TRBV4-3 TGCGCCAGCAGCCAAGACCTAAGAATGGGGGAGACCCAGTACTTC CASSQDLRMGETQYF
NA TRBJ2-5 NA TRBV18 TGTGCCAGCTCACCAAAGGAGGGGCAAGAGACCCAGTACTTC CASSPKEGQETQYF
NA TRBJ1-1 few TRBV6-1 TGTGCCAGCAGTGTAGGGGCGGACACTGAAGCTTTCTTT CASSVGADTEAFF
NA TRBJ2-4 few TRBV5-1 TGCGTCCCTGGTCCGCCCAACATTCAGTACTTC CVPGPPNIQYF
NA TRBJ2-5 few TRBV12-3/TRBV12-4 TGTGCCAGCAGTCCCCTCCAGGGACCCCCAGGAGGAGAGACCCAGTACTTC CASSPLQGPPGGETQYF
NA TRBJ2-7 NA TRBV3-1 TGTGCCAGCAGCCAGGGGATGGGTCCCTACGAGCAGTACTTC CASSQGMGPYEQYF
NA TRBJ1-5 few TRBV24-1 TGTGCCACCAGTGATGTTGGAGGGGGCAATCAGCCCCAGCATTTT CATSDVGGGNQPQHF
TRBD1 TRBJ1-1 NA TRBV5-6 TGTGCCAGCAGCTTGGTAGGGGGCCCGAACACTGAAGCTTTCTTT CASSLVGGPNTEAFF
TRBD2 TRBJ2-1 few TRBV20-1 TGCAGTGCTAGATCAAATAGCGGGAGGGGGCAATATGAGCAGTTCTTC CSARSNSGRGQYEQFF
NA TRBJ2-1 few TRBV18 TGTGCCAGCTCACCACTCAACGCTATTAACCACAATGAGCAGTTCTTC CASSPLNAINHNEQFF
TRBD1 TRBJ2-7 few TRBV10-3 TGTGCCATCAAAGGACAGGGTAACGAGCAGTACTTC CAIKGQGNEQYF
TRBD2 TRBJ2-5 NA TRBV4-3 TGCGCCAGCAGCCAAGATGGGGGGGGATCCAAAGAGACCCAGTACTTC CASSQDGGGSKETQYF
TRBD1 TRBJ2-3 once TRBV18 TGTGCCAGCTCACCACGGGACCGGGACAGGGTCACAGATACGCAGTATTTT CASSPRDRDRVTDTQYF